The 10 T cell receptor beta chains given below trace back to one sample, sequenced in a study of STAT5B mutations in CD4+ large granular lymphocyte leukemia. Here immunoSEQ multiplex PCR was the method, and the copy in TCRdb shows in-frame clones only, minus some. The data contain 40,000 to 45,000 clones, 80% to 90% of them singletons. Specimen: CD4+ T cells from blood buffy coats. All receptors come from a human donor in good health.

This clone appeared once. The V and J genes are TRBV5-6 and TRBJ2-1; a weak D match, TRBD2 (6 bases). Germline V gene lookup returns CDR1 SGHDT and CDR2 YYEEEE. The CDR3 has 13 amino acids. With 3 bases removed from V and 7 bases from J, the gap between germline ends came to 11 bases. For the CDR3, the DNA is TGTGCCAGCAGCTCCGTCGGGGGAAATGAGCAGTTCTTC. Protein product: CASSSVGGNEQFF.

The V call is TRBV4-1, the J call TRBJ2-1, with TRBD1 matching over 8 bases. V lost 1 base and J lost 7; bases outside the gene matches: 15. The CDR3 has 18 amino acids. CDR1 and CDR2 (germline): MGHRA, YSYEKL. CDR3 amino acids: CASSQGGPYRGITNEQFF. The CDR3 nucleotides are TGCGCCAGCAGCCAAGGGGGGCCTTACAGGGGGATAACAAATGAGCAGTTCTTC.

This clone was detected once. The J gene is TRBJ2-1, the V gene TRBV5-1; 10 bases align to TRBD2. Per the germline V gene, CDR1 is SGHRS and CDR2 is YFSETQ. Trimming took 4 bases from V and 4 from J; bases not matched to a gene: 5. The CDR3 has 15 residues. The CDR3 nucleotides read TGCGCCAGCAGCCTAGCGGGGGAACAATACAATGAGCAGTTCTTC. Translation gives CASSLAGEQYNEQFF.

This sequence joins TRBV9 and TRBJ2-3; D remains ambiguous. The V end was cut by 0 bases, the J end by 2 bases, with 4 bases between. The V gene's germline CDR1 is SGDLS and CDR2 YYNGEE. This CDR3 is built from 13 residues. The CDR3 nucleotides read TGTGCCAGCAGCGTAGCACCCACAGATACGCAGTATTTT. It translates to CASSVAPTDTQYF.

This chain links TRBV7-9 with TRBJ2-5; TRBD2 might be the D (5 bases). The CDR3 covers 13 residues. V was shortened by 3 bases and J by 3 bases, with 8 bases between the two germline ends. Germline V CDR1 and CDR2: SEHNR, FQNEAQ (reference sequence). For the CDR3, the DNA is TGTGCCAGCAGCTTGGACGGGAAAGAGACCCAGTACTTC. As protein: CASSLDGKETQYF.

The CDR3 region is CASSSPRGLPTNTEAFF. In nucleotides, the CDR3 is TGTGCCAGCAGCTCCCCCCGGGGCCTCCCAACTAACACTGAAGCTTTCTTT. The V call is TRBV5-8, the J call TRBJ1-1; tentative D call: TRBD1 (5 bases). Germline CDR1 is SGHTS and CDR2 is YDEGEE. Trimming cost V 3 bases and J 2 bases, with 20 bases left between them. The CDR3 has 17 amino acids.

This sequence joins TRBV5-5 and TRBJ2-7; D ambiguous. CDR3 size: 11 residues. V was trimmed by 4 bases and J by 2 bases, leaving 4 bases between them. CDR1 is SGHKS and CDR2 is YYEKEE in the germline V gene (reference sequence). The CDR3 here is CASSNTYEQYF. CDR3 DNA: TGTGCCAGCAGCAACACCTACGAGCAGTACTTC.

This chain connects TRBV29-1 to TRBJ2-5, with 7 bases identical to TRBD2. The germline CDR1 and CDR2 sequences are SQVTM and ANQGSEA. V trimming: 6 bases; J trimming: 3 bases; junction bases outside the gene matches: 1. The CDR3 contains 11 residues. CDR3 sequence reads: CSVSGEETQYF. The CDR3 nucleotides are TGCAGCGTGAGCGGGGAAGAGACCCAGTACTTC.

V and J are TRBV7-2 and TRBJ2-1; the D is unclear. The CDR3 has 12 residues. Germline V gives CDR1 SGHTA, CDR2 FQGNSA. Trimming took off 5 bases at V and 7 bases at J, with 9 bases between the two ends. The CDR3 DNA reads TGTGCCAGCAGCGTTCCAGCAAATGAGCAGTTCTTC. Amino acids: CASSVPANEQFF.

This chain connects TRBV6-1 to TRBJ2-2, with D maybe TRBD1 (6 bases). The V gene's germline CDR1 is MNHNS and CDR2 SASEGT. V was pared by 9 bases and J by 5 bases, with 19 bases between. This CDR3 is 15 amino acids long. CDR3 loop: CASRQTGTNTGELFF. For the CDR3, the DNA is TGTGCCAGTCGCCAAACGGGGACAAATACCGGGGAGCTGTTTTTT.